This is a list of T cell receptor beta chains from one sample in a study of T-cell memory formation after mild COVID-19. MiXCR, applied by TCRdb to the 5' RACE reads, yields one record per CDR3 protein. The sample has about 610,000 distinct CDR3 sequences; around 16% are singletons. The sequenced sample consisted of PBMCs or a T cell subset sorted from them (not recorded which). These receptors were collected from an adult woman who had mild COVID-19 (a few samples of this study predate the infection). Cell type and time point are not known. Both conserved end residues are part of each CDR3. A D gene is named only where the DNA matches it firmly. Clone size is not always given. Where it is, it says once, few, many or a class for expanded clones.

clone_size d_call j_call v_call cdr3_aa cdr3_nt
few . TRBJ2-7 TRBV5-6 CASSLSATAFSYEQYF TGTGCCAGCAGCTTGAGTGCGACAGCTTTCTCCTACGAGCAGTACTTC
. . TRBJ2-3 TRBV3-1 CASSQEVLETRPTDTQYF TGTGCCAGCAGCCAAGAAGTGCTAGAGACCAGACCCACAGATACGCAGTATTTT
few . TRBJ1-1 TRBV25-1 CASNTIGEREAFF TGTGCCAGCAATACTATAGGGGAACGTGAAGCTTTCTTT
. TRBD1 TRBJ2-3 TRBV18 CASSPPGQLSSTDTQYF TGTGCCAGCTCACCCCCGGGACAGCTCTCTAGCACAGATACGCAGTATTTT
. . TRBJ2-1 TRBV10-3 CAISESIPTEKGSPTTYNEQFF TGTGCCATCAGTGAGTCTATCCCGACGGAAAAGGGGTCCCCAACGACCTACAATGAGCAGTTCTTC
few . TRBJ1-3 TRBV6-5 CASRLTYSGNTIYF TGTGCCAGCAGGCTCACATACTCTGGAAACACCATATATTTT
. . TRBJ1-6 TRBV4-3 CASSLETEANSPLHF TGCGCCAGCAGCCTTGAGACAGAGGCAAATTCACCCCTCCACTTT
many . TRBJ1-1 TRBV20-1 CSARDGGLGEAFF TGCAGTGCTAGAGATGGCGGGTTAGGTGAAGCTTTCTTT
. . TRBJ2-7 TRBV25-1 CASSFGRNSYEQYF TGTGCCAGCAGCTTCGGACGGAACTCCTACGAGCAGTACTTC
. . TRBJ2-7 TRBV11-2 CASSSEGNSYEQYF TGTGCCAGCAGCTCCGAGGGGAACTCCTACGAGCAGTACTTC
. . TRBJ2-2 TRBV20-1 CSARDLGRNTGELFF TGCAGTGCTAGAGATCTGGGACGGAACACCGGGGAGCTGTTTTTT
. . TRBJ2-5 TRBV2 CASRGAKTQYF TGTGCCAGCCGGGGCGCGAAGACCCAGTACTTC
. . TRBJ1-2 TRBV6-6 CASSYFRENYGYTF TGTGCCAGCAGTTACTTTCGGGAAAACTATGGCTACACCTTC
. . TRBJ1-5 TRBV4-1 CASSRQLGDQPQHF TGCGCCAGCAGCCGCCAATTGGGGGATCAGCCCCAGCATTTT
. TRBD2 TRBJ2-7 TRBV6-2/TRBV6-3 CASSYLDELLAGDREILHEQYF TGTGCCAGCAGTTACTTGGATGAGTTATTAGCGGGAGATCGCGAAATTCTACACGAGCAGTACTTC
. TRBD1 TRBJ1-1 TRBV30 CAWTLNRGLSAFF TGTGCCTGGACTCTTAACAGGGGGCTGTCTGCTTTCTTT
few . TRBJ1-4 TRBV10-3 CAISEGRTNEKLFF TGTGCCATCAGTGAGGGCAGAACTAATGAAAAACTGTTTTTT
. TRBD1 TRBJ1-2 TRBV30 CAKLGQGHYTNYGYTF TGTGCCAAGTTGGGACAGGGGCACTATACTAACTATGGCTACACCTTC
many . TRBJ2-2 TRBV4-1 CASSQVQFNTGELFF TGCGCCAGCAGCCAAGTCCAGTTCAACACCGGGGAGCTGTTTTTT
few . TRBJ2-4 TRBV6-5 CASSYRSPVFENIQYF TGTGCCAGCAGTTACAGGTCTCCGGTTTTCGAAAACATTCAGTACTTC
. . TRBJ2-3 TRBV5-6 CASSPTLWGVEDTQYF TGTGCCAGCAGCCCGACCCTCTGGGGGGTCGAGGATACGCAGTATTTT
. TRBD2 TRBJ2-1 TRBV5-1 CASSIYTSGYNEQFF TGCGCCAGCAGCATCTATACTAGCGGATACAATGAGCAGTTCTTC
many . TRBJ2-1 TRBV7-3 CASSSTASSYNEQFF TGTGCCAGCAGCTCGACAGCGAGCTCCTACAATGAGCAGTTCTTC
few . TRBJ2-2 TRBV20-1 CSATEAPYSSLGPTGELFF TGCAGTGCTACGGAGGCTCCCTACAGTTCACTGGGTCCGACGGGGGAGCTGTTTTTT
many . TRBJ2-5 TRBV12-3/TRBV12-4 CASSRGHSQETQYF TGTGCCAGCAGTCGTGGACACAGCCAAGAGACCCAGTACTTC
. . TRBJ2-7 TRBV5-1 CASSLTGTVTYEQYF TGCGCCAGCAGCTTGACCGGGACGGTAACCTACGAGCAGTACTTC
few . TRBJ2-1 TRBV20-1 CSAPISPYNEQFF TGCAGTGCTCCGATAAGCCCCTACAATGAGCAGTTCTTC
few . TRBJ2-7 TRBV7-8 CACRTAYEQYF TGTGCCTGCCGGACGGCCTACGAGCAGTACTTC
few TRBD1 TRBJ2-7 TRBV6-2/TRBV6-3 CASSTQGALGEQYF TGTGCCAGCAGCACACAGGGGGCTTTGGGCGAGCAGTACTTC
. TRBD2 TRBJ2-1 TRBV30 CAWSVGVAGVGSYNEQFF TGTGCCTGGAGTGTAGGGGTAGCGGGAGTGGGTTCTTACAATGAGCAGTTCTTC
. . TRBJ2-2 TRBV6-2/TRBV6-3 CASSYTVGGKSNTGELFF TGTGCCAGCAGTTACACCGTAGGGGGGAAGAGCAACACCGGGGAGCTGTTTTTT
. . TRBJ2-5 TRBV5-5 CASSLGEQETQYF TGTGCCAGCAGCTTGGGCGAACAAGAGACCCAGTACTTC
. . TRBJ1-1 TRBV7-7 CASSPFQGEAFF TGTGCTAGCAGCCCCTTCCAAGGGGAGGCTTTCTTT
few . TRBJ1-1 TRBV6-5 CASSPRTVMGTEAFF TGTGCCAGCAGCCCAAGGACAGTGATGGGGACTGAAGCTTTCTTT
few . TRBJ2-4 TRBV7-2 CASSLEGGQNIQYF TGTGCCAGCAGCTTAGAAGGGGGGCAAAACATTCAGTACTTC
. TRBD1 TRBJ2-7 TRBV11-2 CASSLFGTGSDEQYF TGTGCCAGCAGCCTTTTCGGGACAGGGTCTGACGAGCAGTACTTC
few TRBD1 TRBJ2-7 TRBV6-6 CASSYGQGFDEQYF TGTGCCAGCAGTTACGGACAGGGGTTCGACGAGCAGTACTTC
few . TRBJ2-1 TRBV24-1 CATSSWQGDNEQFF TGTGCCACCAGTTCTTGGCAGGGCGACAATGAGCAGTTCTTC
many . TRBJ2-1 TRBV14 CASSHERRGAYNEQFF TGTGCCAGCAGCCATGAACGTCGGGGCGCCTACAATGAGCAGTTCTTC
. TRBD1 TRBJ2-2 TRBV29-1 CSVAAGTGYTGELFF TGCAGCGTCGCCGCCGGGACAGGGTACACCGGGGAGCTGTTTTTT
few . TRBJ2-3 TRBV21-1 CASSRGLAGGPEYF TGTGCCAGCAGCAGGGGACTAGCGGGAGGGCCGGAGTATTTT
few TRBD2 TRBJ2-3 TRBV3-1 CASSQDLASGGEVDTQYF TGTGCCAGCAGCCAAGATTTGGCTAGCGGGGGGGAGGTAGATACGCAGTATTTT
few TRBD1 TRBJ1-2 TRBV11-2 CASSLGGTVNYGYTF TGTGCCAGCAGCTTAGGGGGGACAGTTAACTATGGCTACACCTTC
. . TRBJ2-6 TRBV18 CASSPPTGGANVLTF TGTGCCAGCTCCCCTCCGACAGGCGGGGCCAACGTCCTGACTTTC
. . TRBJ1-1 TRBV29-1 CSVEGVLVQPNTEAFF TGCAGCGTTGAAGGGGTTTTGGTACAGCCGAACACTGAAGCTTTCTTT
. TRBD2 TRBJ2-5 TRBV18 CASSPPSLTSGAQETQYF TGTGCCAGCTCACCACCTAGCTTAACTAGCGGAGCCCAAGAGACCCAGTACTTC
. TRBD1 TRBJ2-2 TRBV4-1 CASSGPRTGHPGELFF TGCGCCAGCAGCGGACCGAGGACAGGGCATCCCGGGGAGCTGTTTTTT
few . TRBJ2-7 TRBV6-2/TRBV6-3 CASSYSDRIYEQYF TGTGCCAGCAGTTACTCTGACAGGATCTACGAGCAGTACTTC
. TRBD1 TRBJ2-1 TRBV18 CASSPALMRGRGNEQFF TGTGCCAGCTCACCAGCTTTAATGAGGGGGCGCGGGAATGAGCAGTTCTTC
few TRBD1 TRBJ2-1 TRBV7-9 CASEPPDRGVGEQFF TGTGCCAGCGAACCCCCCGACAGGGGGGTCGGTGAGCAGTTCTTC
few . TRBJ1-1 TRBV12-3/TRBV12-4 CASSLRHPGAEAFF TGTGCCAGCAGCCTACGACACCCAGGGGCTGAAGCTTTCTTT
. TRBD1 TRBJ2-5 TRBV4-2 CASSQDKQGSRKTQYF TGTGCCAGCAGCCAAGATAAACAGGGGTCGAGGAAGACCCAGTACTTC
. . TRBJ1-4 TRBV4-3 CASSLNGRGNEKLFF TGCGCCAGCAGCCTGAACGGGCGGGGGAATGAAAAACTGTTTTTT
. . TRBJ1-1 TRBV7-9 CASSPDQGTEAFF TGTGCCAGCAGCCCAGACCAAGGGACTGAAGCTTTCTTT